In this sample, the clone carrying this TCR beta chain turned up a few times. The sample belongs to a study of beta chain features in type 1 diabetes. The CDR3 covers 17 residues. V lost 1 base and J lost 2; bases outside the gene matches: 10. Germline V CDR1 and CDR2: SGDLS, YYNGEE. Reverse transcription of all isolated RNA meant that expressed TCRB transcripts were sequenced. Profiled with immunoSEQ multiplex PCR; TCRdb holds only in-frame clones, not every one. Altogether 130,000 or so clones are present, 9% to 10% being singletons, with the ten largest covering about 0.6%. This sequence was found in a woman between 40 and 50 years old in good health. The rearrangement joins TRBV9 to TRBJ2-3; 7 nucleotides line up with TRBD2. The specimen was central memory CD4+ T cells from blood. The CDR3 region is CASSVRSGAGATDTQYF. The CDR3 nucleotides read TGTGCCAGCAGCGTACGGTCGGGCGCGGGAGCCACAGATACGCAGTATTTT.